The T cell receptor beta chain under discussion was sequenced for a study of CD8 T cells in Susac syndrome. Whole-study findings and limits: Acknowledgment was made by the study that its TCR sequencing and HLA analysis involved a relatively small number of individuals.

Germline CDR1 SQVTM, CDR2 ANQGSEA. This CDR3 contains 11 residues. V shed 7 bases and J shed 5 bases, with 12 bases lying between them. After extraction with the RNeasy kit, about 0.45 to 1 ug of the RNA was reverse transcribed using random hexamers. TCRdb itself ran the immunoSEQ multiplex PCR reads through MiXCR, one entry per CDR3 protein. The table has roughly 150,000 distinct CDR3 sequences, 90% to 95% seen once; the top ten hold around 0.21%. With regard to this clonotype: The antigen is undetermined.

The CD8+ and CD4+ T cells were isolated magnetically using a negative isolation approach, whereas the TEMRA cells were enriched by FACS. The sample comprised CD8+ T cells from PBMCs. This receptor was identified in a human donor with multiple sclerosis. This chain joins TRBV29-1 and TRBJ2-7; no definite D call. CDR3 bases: TGCAGCGCTGTCACAAGGGACGAGCAGTACTTC. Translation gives CSAVTRDEQYF.